Listed below are T cell receptor beta chains from one sample, sequenced in a study of T-cell memory formation after mild COVID-19. Each CDR3 protein is one row after TCRdb ran MiXCR on the 5' RACE reads. The sample consists of 500,000 to 600,000 distinct CDR3 sequences, about a sixth of them appearing once. The sequenced material came from PBMCs or a T cell subset sorted from them (not recorded which). The origin of the receptors is an adult woman who had mild COVID-19 (a few samples of this study predate the infection). Cell type and time point are not known. The CDR3 runs from the conserved cysteine through the conserved F or W. D genes are given only for firm matches. Expanded clones get a size class; other rows say once, few or many, or leave the size out.

>TRBJ1-2|-|few|TRBV5-4
CASSFYGYGYTF
TGTGCCAGCAGCTTCTACGGTTATGGCTACACCTTC
>TRBJ2-2|-|few|TRBV12-3/TRBV12-4
CASSLGVGTGELFF
TGTGCCAGCAGTTTGGGGGTTGGCACCGGGGAGCTGTTTTTT
>TRBJ2-1|-|-|TRBV6-2/TRBV6-3
CASSQPPRSGSYNEQFF
TGTGCCAGCAGCCAACCCCCTCGCAGCGGCTCCTACAATGAGCAGTTCTTC
>TRBJ2-5|-|once|TRBV10-2
CASSEGWGGETQYF
TGCGCCAGCAGTGAGGGTTGGGGTGGGGAGACCCAGTACTTC
>TRBJ2-7|TRBD1|-|TRBV14
CASSQDGHLGTASGEQYF
TGTGCCAGCAGCCAAGATGGCCACCTCGGGACAGCGTCCGGGGAGCAGTACTTC
>TRBJ2-2|TRBD2|-|TRBV4-3
CASSQRSGDTGELFF
TGCGCCAGCAGCCAAAGAAGCGGGGACACCGGGGAGCTGTTTTTT
>TRBJ1-1|-|-|TRBV12-3/TRBV12-4
CASSPSGYGSEAFF
TGTGCCAGCAGTCCGTCAGGGTATGGATCTGAAGCTTTCTTT
>TRBJ2-7|TRBD2|-|TRBV24-1
CATSEGPSGSEQYF
TGTGCCACCAGTGAAGGACCTAGCGGAAGCGAGCAGTACTTC
>TRBJ1-1|-|few|TRBV9
CASSPGSRPYFMNTEAFF
TGTGCCAGCAGCCCCGGAAGCAGGCCCTATTTCATGAACACTGAAGCTTTCTTT
>TRBJ2-7|TRBD2|-|TRBV7-9
CASSFTGTSGSAYEQYF
TGTGCCAGCAGCTTTACCGGGACTAGCGGGAGTGCGTACGAGCAGTACTTC
>TRBJ1-5|-|-|TRBV19
CASSMLHSSNQPQHF
TGTGCCAGTAGTATGTTGCACTCTAGCAATCAGCCCCAGCATTTT
>TRBJ1-2|-|many|TRBV24-1
CATSDLSYGYTF
TGTGCCACCAGTGATTTGTCATATGGCTACACCTTC
>TRBJ2-5|TRBD1|few|TRBV5-4
CASSGRDRQETQYF
TGTGCCAGCAGCGGCCGGGACAGACAAGAGACCCAGTACTTC
>TRBJ2-5|TRBD1|-|TRBV24-1
CATSDSGQGSGETQYF
TGTGCCACCAGTGACTCCGGACAGGGATCGGGGGAGACCCAGTACTTC
>TRBJ2-4|-|few|TRBV7-9
CASSLTATAKNIQYF
TGTGCCAGCAGCTTAACTGCGACGGCCAAAAACATTCAGTACTTC
>TRBJ2-3|TRBD2|few|TRBV9
CASSPLQSSGPTDTQYF
TGTGCCAGCAGCCCCCTACAGTCTAGCGGGCCCACAGATACGCAGTATTTT
>TRBJ2-5|-|many|TRBV5-4
CASSPRTGQETQYF
TGTGCCAGCAGCCCCCGGACCGGGCAGGAGACCCAGTACTTC
>TRBJ2-5|TRBD1|-|TRBV12-3/TRBV12-4
CASSQGGTAQETQYF
TGTGCCAGCAGCCAGGGTGGGACAGCTCAAGAGACCCAGTACTTC
>TRBJ2-1|TRBD2|few|TRBV6-6
CASRPAEAGGPHNEQFF
TGTGCCAGCAGACCAGCGGAAGCGGGAGGGCCCCACAATGAGCAGTTCTTC
>TRBJ2-4|TRBD2|-|TRBV7-9
CASSLYTPRLAGGVGKNIQYF
TGTGCCAGCAGCTTATATACCCCGAGACTAGCGGGAGGAGTGGGCAAAAACATTCAGTACTTC
>TRBJ1-1|TRBD1|few|TRBV4-1
CASRGTGRSGTEAFF
TGCGCCAGCAGAGGGACAGGGCGGTCGGGCACTGAAGCTTTCTTT
>TRBJ2-2|-|-|TRBV4-1
CASTLQQGGTGELFF
TGCGCCAGTACTCTACAACAGGGAGGCACCGGGGAGCTGTTTTTT
>TRBJ2-7|TRBD2|-|TRBV20-1
CSATEAGVLLEQYF
TGCAGTGCTACTGAAGCGGGAGTTCTACTCGAGCAGTACTTC
>TRBJ2-5|-|few|TRBV6-2/TRBV6-3
CASSYSSYQETQYF
TGTGCCAGCAGTTACTCGTCGTACCAAGAGACCCAGTACTTC
>TRBJ2-7|-|-|TRBV4-3
CASSQDLSAGLSYEQYF
TGCGCCAGCAGCCAAGATCTATCAGCGGGTCTATCCTACGAGCAGTACTTC
>TRBJ2-5|-|-|TRBV7-9
CASSLGTLIGKETQYF
TGTGCCAGCAGCTTAGGGACATTGATTGGGAAAGAGACCCAGTACTTC
>TRBJ2-7|TRBD2|-|TRBV4-3
CASSQVGLAEVSYEQYF
TGCGCCAGCAGCCAAGTAGGACTAGCGGAGGTCTCCTACGAGCAGTACTTC
>TRBJ2-1|-|few|TRBV20-1
CSARRIGDEQFF
TGCAGTGCTAGGAGGATCGGGGATGAGCAGTTCTTC
>TRBJ1-1|-|once|TRBV7-9
CASSPETGVRTEAFF
TGTGCCAGCAGCCCCGAAACAGGCGTACGCACTGAAGCTTTCTTT
>TRBJ2-5|-|few|TRBV10-3
CAISTGGETQYF
TGTGCCATCAGTACCGGGGGAGAGACCCAGTACTTC
>TRBJ2-7|TRBD2|few|TRBV6-1
CASISVPGLAGGSYEQYF
TGTGCCAGCATCTCTGTCCCGGGACTAGCGGGGGGGTCCTACGAGCAGTACTTC
>TRBJ2-1|TRBD2|few|TRBV20-1
CSARDRAGVSYNEQFF
TGCAGTGCTAGGGACCGAGCGGGAGTGTCTTACAATGAGCAGTTCTTC
>TRBJ2-1|-|many|TRBV3-1
CASSQGGEQFF
TGTGCCAGCAGCCAAGGAGGAGAGCAGTTCTTC
>TRBJ2-5|TRBD2|-|TRBV20-1
CSAGDREPSGIETQYF
TGCAGTGCAGGAGACAGGGAGCCTAGCGGGATAGAGACCCAGTACTTC
>TRBJ2-1|-|many|TRBV2
CASTRDSNNEQFF
TGTGCCAGCACTCGGGACTCCAACAATGAGCAGTTCTTC
>TRBJ2-1|-|few|TRBV4-3
CASSQGQASNEQFF
TGCGCCAGCAGCCAAGGCCAAGCAAGCAATGAGCAGTTCTTC
>TRBJ2-3|TRBD2|-|TRBV11-3
CASSLDSGTDTQYF
TGTGCCAGCAGCTTAGATAGCGGGACAGATACGCAGTATTTT
>TRBJ2-3|TRBD1|-|TRBV12-3/TRBV12-4
CASRQQTGTDTQYF
TGTGCCAGCAGGCAACAGACAGGGACCGATACGCAGTATTTT
>TRBJ2-3|-|-|TRBV29-1
CSVATRDTQYF
TGCAGCGTCGCCACTAGGGATACGCAGTATTTT
>TRBJ1-2|-|-|TRBV12-3/TRBV12-4
CASSGIHTNYGYTF
TGTGCCAGCAGTGGAATCCATACTAACTATGGCTACACCTTC
>TRBJ2-3|TRBD1|few|TRBV10-2
CASTPLGGGTDTQYF
TGCGCCAGCACCCCCCTAGGGGGCGGGACAGATACGCAGTATTTT
>TRBJ1-5|-|-|TRBV12-3/TRBV12-4
CASTLRGGVFGNQPQHF
TGTGCCAGCACCCTCCGGGGTGGGGTTTTTGGCAATCAGCCCCAGCATTTT
>TRBJ2-1|-|few|TRBV7-2
CASSSYAGQYNEQFF
TGTGCCAGCAGCTCTTATGCGGGACAGTACAATGAGCAGTTCTTC
>TRBJ2-3|-|-|TRBV20-1
CSAPGQSTDTQYF
TGCAGTGCCCCAGGACAGAGCACAGATACGCAGTATTTT
>TRBJ2-1|-|-|TRBV7-9
CASSSRQTQFF
TGTGCCAGCAGCTCGCGACAGACGCAGTTCTTC
>TRBJ1-4|TRBD1|-|TRBV5-1
CASSPGQGPGLEKLFF
TGCGCCAGCAGCCCCGGACAGGGTCCCGGTTTGGAAAAACTGTTTTTT